This T cell receptor (beta chain) derives from a study of blood T cell repertoires in COVID-19. This table comes from immunoSEQ multiplex PCR, and its TCRdb copy is limited to in-frame clones, with some not included. The repertoire holds about 91,000 clones, with roughly 78% as singletons. This CDR3 is 12 amino acids long. The germline V and J ends were trimmed by 3 bases and 7 bases, with 10 bases remaining between them. This sequence joins TRBV12-3 or TRBV12-4 and TRBJ2-7; D unclear. The clonotype originates from a man aged 45 to 65 with active or convalescent COVID-19. The sample comprised peripheral blood. The CDR3 DNA reads TGTGCCAGCAGTTTTAACCGCCGGGAGCAGTACTTC. Translation: CASSFNRREQYF.